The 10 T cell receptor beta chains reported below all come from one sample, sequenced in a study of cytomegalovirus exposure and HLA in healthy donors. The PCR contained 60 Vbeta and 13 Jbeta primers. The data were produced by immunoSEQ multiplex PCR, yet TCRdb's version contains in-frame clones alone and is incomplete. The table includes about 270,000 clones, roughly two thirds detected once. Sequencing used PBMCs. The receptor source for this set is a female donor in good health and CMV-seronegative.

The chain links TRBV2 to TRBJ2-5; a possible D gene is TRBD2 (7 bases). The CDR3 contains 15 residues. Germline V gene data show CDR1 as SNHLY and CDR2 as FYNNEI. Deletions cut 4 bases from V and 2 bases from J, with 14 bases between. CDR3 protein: CASSAAGAGQETQYF. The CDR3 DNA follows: TGTGCCAGCAGTGCTGCGGGGGCTGGACAAGAGACCCAGTACTTC.

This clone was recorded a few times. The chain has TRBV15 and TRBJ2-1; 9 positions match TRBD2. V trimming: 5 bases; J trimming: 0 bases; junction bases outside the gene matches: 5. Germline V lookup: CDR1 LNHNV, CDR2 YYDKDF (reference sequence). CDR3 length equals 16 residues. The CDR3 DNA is TGTGCCACCAGCTTAAGACTAGCGGACTCCTACAATGAGCAGTTCTTC. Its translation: CATSLRLADSYNEQFF. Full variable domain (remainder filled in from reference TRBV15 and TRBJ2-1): DAMVIQNPRYQVTQFGKPVTLSCSQTLNHNVMYWYQQKSSQAPKLLFHYYDKDFNNEADTPDNFQSRRPNTSFCFLDIRSPGLGDTAMYLCATSLRLADSYNEQFFGPGTRLTVL.

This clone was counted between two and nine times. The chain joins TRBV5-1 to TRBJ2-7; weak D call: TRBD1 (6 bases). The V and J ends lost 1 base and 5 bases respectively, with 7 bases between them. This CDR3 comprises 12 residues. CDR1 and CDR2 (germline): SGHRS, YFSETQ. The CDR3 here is CASSLQGHEQYF. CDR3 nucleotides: TGCGCCAGCAGCTTGCAGGGGCACGAGCAGTACTTC.

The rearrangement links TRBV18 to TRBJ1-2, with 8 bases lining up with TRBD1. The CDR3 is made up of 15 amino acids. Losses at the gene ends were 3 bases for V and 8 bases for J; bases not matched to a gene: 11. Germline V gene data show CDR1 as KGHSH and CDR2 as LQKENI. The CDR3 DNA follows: TGTGCCAGCTCACCGCAGCGGCAGGGGGCGAGAGGCTACACCTTC. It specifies CASSPQRQGARGYTF.

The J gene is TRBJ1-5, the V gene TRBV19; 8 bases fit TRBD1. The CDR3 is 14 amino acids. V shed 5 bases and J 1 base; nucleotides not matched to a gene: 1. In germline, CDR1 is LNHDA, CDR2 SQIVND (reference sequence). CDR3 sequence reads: CASSYRGSNQPQHF. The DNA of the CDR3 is TGTGCCAGTAGTTACAGGGGGAGCAATCAGCCCCAGCATTTT.

CDR3: CASRPGEGNQPQHF. The CDR3 DNA follows: TGTGCCAGTCGGCCAGGGGAAGGCAATCAGCCCCAGCATTTT. The genes are TRBV19 and TRBJ1-5, with D possibly TRBD1 on 6 matching bases. The germline V and J ends were trimmed by 8 bases and 2 bases, with 13 bases remaining between them. The germline V gene has CDR1 LNHDA and CDR2 SQIVND (reference sequence). The CDR3 runs to 14 residues.

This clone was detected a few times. CDR3 loop: CASSFNGGPVNEQYF. Written as DNA, the CDR3 is TGTGCCAGCAGCTTTAATGGAGGGCCAGTCAACGAGCAGTACTTC. The genes are TRBV7-2 and TRBJ2-7; D possibly corresponds to TRBD2 (6 bases). Trimming removed 3 bases at V and 5 bases at J, with 17 bases between. This CDR3 is built from 15 residues. Germline V gives CDR1 SGHTA, CDR2 FQGNSA.

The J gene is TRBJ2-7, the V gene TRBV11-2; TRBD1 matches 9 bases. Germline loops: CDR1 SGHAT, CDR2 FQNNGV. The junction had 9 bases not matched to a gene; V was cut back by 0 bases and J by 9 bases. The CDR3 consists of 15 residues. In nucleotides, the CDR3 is TGTGCCAGCAGCTTAGAAGGGACAGGGAATGTAAGGCAGTACTTC. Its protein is CASSLEGTGNVRQYF.

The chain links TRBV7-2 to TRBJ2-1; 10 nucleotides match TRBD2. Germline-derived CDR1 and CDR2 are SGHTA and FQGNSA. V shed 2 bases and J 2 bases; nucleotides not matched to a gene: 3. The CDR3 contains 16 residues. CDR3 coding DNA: TGTGCCAGCAGCTTACTAGCGGGAGAGCCCTACAATGAGCAGTTCTTC. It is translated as CASSLLAGEPYNEQFF.

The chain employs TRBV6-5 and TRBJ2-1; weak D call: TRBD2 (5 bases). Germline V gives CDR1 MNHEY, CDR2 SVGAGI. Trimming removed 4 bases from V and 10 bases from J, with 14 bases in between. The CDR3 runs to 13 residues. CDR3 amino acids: CASSFDRGDEQFF. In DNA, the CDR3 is TGTGCCAGCAGTTTTGACCGGGGTGACGAGCAGTTCTTC.